Listed below are T cell receptor beta chains from one sample, sequenced in a study of technical replicates of blood from a handful of donors. Sequencing was performed with immunoSEQ multiplex PCR; in TCRdb, only in-frame clones are kept and a portion is missing. The sample comprises some 70,000 clones, about 97% of which are singletons, and roughly 0.26% rests with the top ten. Sequencing was done on a sample of T cells isolated from PBMCs. These receptor sequences come from a human donor in good health. The CDR3 runs from the conserved cysteine through the conserved F or W. The D gene is left open where the match is weak. For some rows the clone size is stated as once, few or many, or as a class when expanded; others skip it.

D gene	V gene	clone size	J gene	CDR3 protein	CDR3 DNA
TRBD2	TRBV18	NA	TRBJ2-3	CASSRLAGISDTQYF	TGTGCCAGCTCACGACTAGCGGGAATTTCAGATACGCAGTATTTT
NA	TRBV28	NA	TRBJ1-2	CASSLGGAYGYTF	TGTGCCAGCAGTTTAGGAGGGGCCTATGGCTACACCTTC
NA	TRBV30	once	TRBJ2-7	CASTGQTDYEQYF	TGTGCCTCGACAGGTCAGACGGACTACGAGCAGTACTTC
NA	TRBV30	NA	TRBJ2-3	CAWTSGTDTQYF	TGTGCCTGGACTAGCGGCACAGATACGCAGTATTTT
NA	TRBV5-6	NA	TRBJ1-1	CASSLLGGNTEAFF	TGTGCCAGCAGCCTCTTGGGGGGGAACACTGAAGCTTTCTTT
TRBD2	TRBV4-2	NA	TRBJ2-7	CASSQGVIIAGGSYEQYF	TGTGCCAGCAGCCAAGGGGTTATCATAGCGGGAGGGTCCTACGAGCAGTACTTC
TRBD2	TRBV10-3	NA	TRBJ2-7	CAITRLAGHSYEQYF	TGTGCCATCACTAGACTAGCGGGTCACTCCTACGAGCAGTACTTC
NA	TRBV29-1	NA	TRBJ1-2	CSVDRGGYTF	TGCAGCGTTGATCGCGGGGGCTACACCTTC
NA	TRBV18	NA	TRBJ1-1	CASSPPGLANTEAFF	TGTGCCAGCTCACCTCCGGGTCTTGCGAACACTGAAGCTTTCTTT
TRBD1	TRBV5-1	NA	TRBJ1-1	CASSGGTGYTEAFF	TGCGCCAGCAGCGGGGGGACAGGGTACACTGAAGCTTTCTTT
NA	TRBV5-8	NA	TRBJ2-7	CASSFRYGRGAYEQYF	TGTGCCAGCAGCTTTAGATACGGGAGAGGCGCCTACGAGCAGTACTTC
TRBD1	TRBV4-3	NA	TRBJ2-7	CASSLTTGGLYEQYF	TGCGCCAGCAGCCTGACGACAGGGGGCCTCTACGAGCAGTACTTC
NA	TRBV4-1	NA	TRBJ2-5	CASSLRSRETQYF	TGCGCCAGCAGTCTACGGTCGCGGGAGACCCAGTACTTC
NA	TRBV28	NA	TRBJ2-3	CASSLAGLPRGTQYF	TGTGCCAGCAGTTTGGCGGGCCTCCCCCGAGGTACGCAGTATTTT
TRBD1	TRBV28	NA	TRBJ1-1	CASSLRQGAATLTEAFF	TGTGCCAGCAGTCTCCGACAGGGGGCGGCCACTCTAACTGAAGCTTTCTTT
NA	TRBV6-6	once	TRBJ2-7	CASSPPIGGEQYF	TGTGCCAGCAGCCCCCCCATAGGAGGCGAGCAGTACTTC
NA	TRBV7-9	NA	TRBJ2-7	CASSLTIGGEQYF	TGTGCCAGCAGCTTAACTATCGGGGGCGAGCAGTACTTC
TRBD1	TRBV7-7	NA	TRBJ2-3	CASSSGTGEDTQYF	TGTGCTAGCAGCTCAGGGACAGGGGAAGATACGCAGTATTTT
NA	TRBV5-1	NA	TRBJ2-1	CASSLTGDEQFF	TGCGCCAGCAGCTTGACGGGAGATGAGCAGTTCTTC
TRBD2	TRBV19	NA	TRBJ2-3	CASSTPPLAGGLDTQYF	TGTGCCAGTAGTACCCCCCCTCTAGCGGGAGGGCTAGATACGCAGTATTTT
TRBD1	TRBV27	NA	TRBJ2-2	CASSARQGLGGELFF	TGTGCCAGCAGTGCTAGACAGGGGTTGGGCGGGGAGCTGTTTTTT
NA	TRBV27	NA	TRBJ1-2	CASSLNRGYGYTF	TGTGCCAGCAGTTTAAATCGAGGATATGGCTACACCTTC